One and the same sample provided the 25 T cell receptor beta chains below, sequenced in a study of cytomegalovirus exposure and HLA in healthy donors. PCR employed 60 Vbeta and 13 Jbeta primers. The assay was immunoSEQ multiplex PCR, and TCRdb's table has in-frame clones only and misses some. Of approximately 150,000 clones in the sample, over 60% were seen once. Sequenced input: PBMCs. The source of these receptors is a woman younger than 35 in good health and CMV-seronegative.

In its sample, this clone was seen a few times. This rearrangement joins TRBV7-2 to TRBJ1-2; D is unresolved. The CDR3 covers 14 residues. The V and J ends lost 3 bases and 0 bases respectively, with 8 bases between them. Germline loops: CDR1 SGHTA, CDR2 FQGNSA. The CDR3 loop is CASSLGTSNYGYTF. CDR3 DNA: TGTGCCAGCAGCTTGGGCACCTCTAACTATGGCTACACCTTC. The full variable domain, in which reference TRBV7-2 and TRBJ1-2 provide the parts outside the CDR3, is GAGVSQSPSNKVTEKGKDVELRCDPISGHTALYWYRQSLGQGLEFLIYFQGNSAPDKSGLPSDRFSAERTGGSVSTLTIQRTQQEDSAVYLCASSLGTSNYGYTFGSGTRLTVV.

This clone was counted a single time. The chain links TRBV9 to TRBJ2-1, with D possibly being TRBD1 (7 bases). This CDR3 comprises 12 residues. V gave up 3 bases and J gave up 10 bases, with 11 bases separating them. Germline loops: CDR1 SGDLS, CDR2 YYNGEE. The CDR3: CASSAGGGEQFF. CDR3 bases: TGTGCCAGCAGCGCAGGGGGAGGAGAGCAGTTCTTC.

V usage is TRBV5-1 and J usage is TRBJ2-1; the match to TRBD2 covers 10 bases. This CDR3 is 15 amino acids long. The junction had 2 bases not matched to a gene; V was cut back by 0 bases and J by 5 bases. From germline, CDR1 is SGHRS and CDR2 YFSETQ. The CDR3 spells CASSLDLAGDNEQFF. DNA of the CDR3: TGCGCCAGCAGCTTGGATCTAGCGGGAGACAATGAGCAGTTCTTC. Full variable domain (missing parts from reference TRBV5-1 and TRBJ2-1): KAGVTQTPRYLIKTRGQQVTLSCSPISGHRSVSWYQQTPGQGLQFLFEYFSETQRNKGNFPGRFSGRQFSNSRSEMNVSTLELGDSALYLCASSLDLAGDNEQFFGPGTRLTVL.

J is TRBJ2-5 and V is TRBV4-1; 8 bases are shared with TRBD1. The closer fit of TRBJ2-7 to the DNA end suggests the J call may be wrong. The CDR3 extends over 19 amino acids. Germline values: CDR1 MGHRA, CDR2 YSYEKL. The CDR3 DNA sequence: TGCGCCAGCAGCCAAGTGTTCGGACAGGGTATAACGGGACGCTACGAGCAGTACTTC. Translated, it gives CASSQVFGQGITGRYEQYF.

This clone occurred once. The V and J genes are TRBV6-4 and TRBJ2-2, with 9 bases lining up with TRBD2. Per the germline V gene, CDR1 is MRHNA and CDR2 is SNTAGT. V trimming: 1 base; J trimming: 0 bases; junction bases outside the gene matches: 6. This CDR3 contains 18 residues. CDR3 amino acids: CASSDYGGGGSNTGELFF. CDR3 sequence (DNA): TGTGCCAGCAGTGACTACGGCGGGGGGGGATCGAACACCGGGGAGCTGTTTTTT.

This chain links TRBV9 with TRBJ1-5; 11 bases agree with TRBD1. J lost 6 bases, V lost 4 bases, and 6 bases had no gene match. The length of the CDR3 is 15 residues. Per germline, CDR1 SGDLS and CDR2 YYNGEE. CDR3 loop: CASSPAGQGAQPQHF. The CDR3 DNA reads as TGTGCCAGCAGCCCCGCCGGACAGGGGGCTCAGCCCCAGCATTTT. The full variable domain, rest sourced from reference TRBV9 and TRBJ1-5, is DSGVTQTPKHLITATGQRVTLRCSPRSGDLSVYWYQQSLDQGLQFLIQYYNGEERAKGNILERFSAQQFPDLHSELNLSSLELGDSALYFCASSPAGQGAQPQHFGDGTRLSIL.

The CDR3, as DNA: TGTGCCAGCAGCCCCAAGACAGCGCTGAACACTGAAGCTTTCTTT. It translates to CASSPKTALNTEAFF. The gene calls are TRBV5-5 and TRBJ1-1; TRBD1 might be the D (5 bases). Per the germline V gene, CDR1 is SGHKS and CDR2 is YYEKEE (reference sequence). The V and J ends lost 4 bases and 0 bases respectively, with 13 bases between them. The CDR3 loop spans 15 amino acids.

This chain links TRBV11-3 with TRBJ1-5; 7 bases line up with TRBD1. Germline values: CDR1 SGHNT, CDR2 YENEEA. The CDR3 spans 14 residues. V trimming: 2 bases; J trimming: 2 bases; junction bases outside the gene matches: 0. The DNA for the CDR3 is TGTGCCAGCAGCTTAACAGGGGGCAATCAGCCCCAGCATTTT. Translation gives CASSLTGGNQPQHF.

For the CDR3, the DNA is TGTGCCAGCAGTGGGCAGGGGGACACCGGGGAGCTGTTTTTT. Its protein product is CASSGQGDTGELFF. The chain employs TRBV2 and TRBJ2-2; 7 bases line up with TRBD1. Germline-derived CDR1 and CDR2 are SNHLY and FYNNEI. Trimming cost V 4 bases and J 3 bases; bases outside gene matches: 2. The CDR3 consists of 14 residues. The variable domain in full, with the rest retrieved from reference TRBV2 and TRBJ2-2, is EPEVTQTPSHQVTQMGQEVILRCVPISNHLYFYWYRQILGQKVEFLVSFYNNEISEKSEIFDDQFSVERPDGSNFTLKIRSTKLEDSAMYFCASSGQGDTGELFFGEGSRLTVL.

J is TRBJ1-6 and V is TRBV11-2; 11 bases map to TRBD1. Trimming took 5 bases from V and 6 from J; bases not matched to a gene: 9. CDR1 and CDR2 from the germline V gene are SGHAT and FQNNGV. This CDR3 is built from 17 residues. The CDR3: CASSARTGGFFNSPLHF. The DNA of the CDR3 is TGTGCCAGCAGCGCCCGGACAGGGGGCTTCTTTAATTCACCCCTCCACTTT.

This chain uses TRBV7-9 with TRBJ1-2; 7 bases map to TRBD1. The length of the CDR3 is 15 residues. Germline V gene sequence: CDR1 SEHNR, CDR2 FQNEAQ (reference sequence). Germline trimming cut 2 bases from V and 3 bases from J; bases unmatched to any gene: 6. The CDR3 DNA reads TGTGCCAGCAGCTTATCGGGACAGTCCTACTATGGCTACACCTTC. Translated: CASSLSGQSYYGYTF.

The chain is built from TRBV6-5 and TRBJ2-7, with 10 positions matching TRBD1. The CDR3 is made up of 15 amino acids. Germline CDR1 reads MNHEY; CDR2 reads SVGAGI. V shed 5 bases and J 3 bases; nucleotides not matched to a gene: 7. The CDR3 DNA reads TGTGCCAGCAGTCCCGGGACAGGGGTTCGCTACGAGCAGTACTTC. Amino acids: CASSPGTGVRYEQYF.

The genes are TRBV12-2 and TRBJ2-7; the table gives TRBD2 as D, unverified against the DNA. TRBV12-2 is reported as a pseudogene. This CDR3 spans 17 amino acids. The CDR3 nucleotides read TGTGCAAGTCGCTCCCCCCCGTTTAGCGGAGGCCCGACTGAGCAGTACGTC. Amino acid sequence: CASRSPPFSGGPTEQYV.

DNA for the CDR3: TGTGCCAGCAGTGGACAGGGGGCTGGAAACACCATATATTTT. Translated, it gives CASSGQGAGNTIYF. V usage is TRBV6-1 and J usage is TRBJ1-3; 9 bases match TRBD1. The CDR3 contains 14 residues. Germline assignment: CDR1 MNHNS and CDR2 SASEGT. V trimming: 4 bases; J trimming: 2 bases; junction bases outside the gene matches: 0.

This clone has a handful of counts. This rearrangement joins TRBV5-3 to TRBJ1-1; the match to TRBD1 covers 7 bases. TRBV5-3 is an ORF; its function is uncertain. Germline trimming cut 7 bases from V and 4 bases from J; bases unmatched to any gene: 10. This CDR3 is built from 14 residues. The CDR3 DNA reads TGTGCCAGAGGACGAGGGGGCTCGAGCACTGAAGCTTTCTTT. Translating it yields CARGRGGSSTEAFF.

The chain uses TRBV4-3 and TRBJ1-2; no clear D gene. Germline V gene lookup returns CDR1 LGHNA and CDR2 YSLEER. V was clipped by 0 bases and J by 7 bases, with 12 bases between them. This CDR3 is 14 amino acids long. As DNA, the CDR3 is TGCGCCAGCAGCCAAGAGGTAGGAGGATCTGGCTACACCTTC. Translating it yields CASSQEVGGSGYTF.

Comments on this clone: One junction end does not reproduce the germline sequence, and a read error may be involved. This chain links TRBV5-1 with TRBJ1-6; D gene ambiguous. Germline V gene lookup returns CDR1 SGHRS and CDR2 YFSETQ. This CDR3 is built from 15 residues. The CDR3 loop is CASSLAELGGSPPHF. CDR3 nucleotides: TGCGCCAGCAGCTTGGCTGAGCTGGGAGGTTCACCCCCCCACTTT.

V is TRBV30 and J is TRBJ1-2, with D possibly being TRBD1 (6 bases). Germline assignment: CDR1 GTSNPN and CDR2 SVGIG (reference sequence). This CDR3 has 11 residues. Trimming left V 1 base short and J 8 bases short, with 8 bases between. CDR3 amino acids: CAWSDREGYTF. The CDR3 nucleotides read TGTGCCTGGAGTGACAGGGAGGGCTACACCTTC.

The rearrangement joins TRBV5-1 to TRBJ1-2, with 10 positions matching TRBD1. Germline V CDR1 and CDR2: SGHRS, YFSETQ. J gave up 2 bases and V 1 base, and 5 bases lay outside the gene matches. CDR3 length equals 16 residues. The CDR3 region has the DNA TGCGCCAGCAGCTTGTTCCCGGGACAGGGGAACTATGGCTACACCTTC. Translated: CASSLFPGQGNYGYTF.

DNA for the CDR3: TGTGCCAGCTCACCCCTAGCGGGGGGGCCTTTGAGCACAGATACGCAGTATTTT. It is translated as CASSPLAGGPLSTDTQYF. The rearrangement links TRBV18 to TRBJ2-3; TRBD2 agrees at 12 bases. CDR1 is KGHSH and CDR2 is LQKENI in the germline V gene. With 3 bases clipped from V and 0 bases from J, the junction kept 7 bases outside the gene matches. The CDR3 contains 18 residues.

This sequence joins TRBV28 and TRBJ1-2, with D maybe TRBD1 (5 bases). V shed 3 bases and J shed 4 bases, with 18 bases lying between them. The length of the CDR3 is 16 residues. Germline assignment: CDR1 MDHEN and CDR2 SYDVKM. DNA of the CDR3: TGTGCCAGCAGTTTCCCTCCTACAGGTCCCCTCTATGGCTACACCTTC. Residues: CASSFPPTGPLYGYTF.

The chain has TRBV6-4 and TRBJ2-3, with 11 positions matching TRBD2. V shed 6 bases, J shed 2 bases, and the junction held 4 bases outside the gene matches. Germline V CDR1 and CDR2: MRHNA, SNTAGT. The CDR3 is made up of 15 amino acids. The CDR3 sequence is CASRPGLADTDTQYF. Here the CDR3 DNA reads TGTGCCAGCAGGCCGGGACTAGCGGACACAGATACGCAGTATTTT.

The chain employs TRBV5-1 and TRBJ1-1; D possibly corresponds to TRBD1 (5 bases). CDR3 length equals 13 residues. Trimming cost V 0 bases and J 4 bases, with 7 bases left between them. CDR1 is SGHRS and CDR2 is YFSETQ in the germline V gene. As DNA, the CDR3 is TGCGCCAGCAGCTTGGGGAGGGGCACTGAAGCTTTCTTT. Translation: CASSLGRGTEAFF.

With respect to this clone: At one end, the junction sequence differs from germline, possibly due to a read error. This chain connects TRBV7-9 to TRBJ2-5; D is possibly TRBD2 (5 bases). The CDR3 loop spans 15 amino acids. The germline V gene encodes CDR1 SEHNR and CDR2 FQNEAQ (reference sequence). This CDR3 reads CSSSPEGSWQETQYF. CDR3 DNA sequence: TGTTCCAGCAGCCCCGAAGGGAGCTGGCAGGAGACCCAGTACTTC. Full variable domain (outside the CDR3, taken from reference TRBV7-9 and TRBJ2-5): DTGVSQNPRHKITKRGQNVTFRCDPISEHNRLYWYRQTLGQGPEFLTYFQNEAQLEKSRLLSDRFSAERPKGSFSTLEIQRTEQGDSAMYLCSSSPEGSWQETQYFGPGTRLLVL.

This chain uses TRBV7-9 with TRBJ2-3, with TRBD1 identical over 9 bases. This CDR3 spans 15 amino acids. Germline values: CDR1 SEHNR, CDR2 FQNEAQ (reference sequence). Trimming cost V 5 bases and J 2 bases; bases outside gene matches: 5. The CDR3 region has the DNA TGTGCCAGCAGCCTAGGGACAGGGCTCACAGATACGCAGTATTTT. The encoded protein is CASSLGTGLTDTQYF.